This T cell receptor beta chain was profiled in a study of shared clonotypes between healthy human individuals. Caucasian adults residing in Nashville, Tennessee made up all the donors. The CDR3 length is 14 residues. V lost 1 base and J lost 1, with 7 bases in between. Germline V CDR1 and CDR2: SGHVS, FQNEAQ. Whole-study results and caveats: Only a few donors were included, so the genetic and exposure-history diversity represented was limited. Richness estimates generally favored naive over memory subsets.

Original processing methods: Filtering was not the same, since immunoSEQ gave junction-only sequences without quality scores. Sequencing was performed with immunoSEQ multiplex PCR; in TCRdb, only in-frame clones are kept and a portion is missing. V and J calls and clone size are those listed in that table; D and trimming were worked out from the DNA. This table holds 2.3 million or so clones, just over 90% found once. Regarding this clone: Its matching antigen is unknown. Other DNA sequences within the sample encode an identical CDR3.

The chain uses TRBV7-8 and TRBJ1-1; D is undetermined. The sequenced sample was naive CD4+ T cells from PBMCs. Described subset: CD45RA+ positively selected. This TCR came from a man between 18 and 29 years old in good health. Some clones in this sample may be carry-over from other donors' samples. The CDR3 reads CASSLVSGNTEAFF. In nucleotides, the CDR3 is TGTGCCAGCAGCTTAGTTTCCGGGAACACTGAAGCTTTCTTT.